Below are 8 T cell receptor beta chains sequenced from a single sample in a study of OX40 agonist ivuxolimab in advanced cancers. The data were produced by immunoSEQ multiplex PCR, yet TCRdb's version contains in-frame clones alone and is incomplete. The table has about 54,000 clones, about 89% seen once. The source was CD4+ or CD8+ T cells sorted from blood, collected in a trial of the OX40 agonist ivuxolimab. All receptors come from an adult with an advanced solid tumor such as melanoma, head and neck, liver or kidney cancer.

CDR3 nucleotides: TGTGCCAGTTCCCCCGGCCGCACAAGGGAACTCTATGGCTACACCTTC. Translation: CASSPGRTRELYGYTF. The V and J genes are TRBV19 and TRBJ1-2; D remains ambiguous. Trimming removed 8 bases at V and 4 bases at J, with 23 bases between. Germline V lookup: CDR1 LNHDA, CDR2 SQIVND (reference sequence). This CDR3 is 16 amino acids long.

V gene TRBV7-2 combines with J gene TRBJ2-4, with 11 bases identical to TRBD1. The junction had 4 bases not matched to a gene; V was cut back by 5 bases and J by 7 bases. The CDR3 runs to 14 residues. Germline CDR1 SGHTA, CDR2 FQGNSA. The CDR3 spells CASSLWTGGNIQYF. As DNA, the CDR3 is TGTGCCAGCAGCCTATGGACAGGGGGCAACATTCAGTACTTC.

The chain has TRBV7-8 and TRBJ1-3; D perhaps matches TRBD1 (5 bases). This CDR3 has 21 residues. The V gene lost 1 base and the J gene lost 1 base, with 26 bases spanning the gap. CDR1 is SGHVS, CDR2 FQNEAQ, per germline. In nucleotides, the CDR3 is TGTGCCAGCAGCTTAGACCCGGGAGGCAGGGTGTCCTTAGTGTCTGGAAACACCATATATTTT. It specifies CASSLDPGGRVSLVSGNTIYF.

The chain combines TRBV5-4 with TRBJ1-1, with D possibly being TRBD1 (6 bases). This CDR3 contains 14 residues. The V gene's germline CDR1 is SGHNT and CDR2 YYREEE (reference sequence). Between the trimmed V and J ends, which lost 0 bases and 4 bases, there was a span of 10 bases. CDR3 DNA sequence: TGTGCCAGCAGCTTGGGTTCAGGGGCCACTGAAGCTTTCTTT. Amino acid sequence: CASSLGSGATEAFF.

V gene TRBV7-9 combines with J gene TRBJ1-1, with D unclear. The germline CDR1 and CDR2 sequences are SEHNR and FQNEAQ (reference sequence). Trimming shortened V by 4 bases and J by 7 bases, and 7 bases separated the two germline ends. This CDR3 contains 11 residues. Here the CDR3 reads CASSSLREAFF. CDR3 DNA: TGTGCCAGCAGCTCCCTCCGTGAAGCTTTCTTT.

This clone was detected only a few times. This chain uses TRBV19 with TRBJ2-1; D not certain. Trimming left V 1 base short and J 3 bases short, with 10 bases between. CDR1 and CDR2 from the germline V gene are LNHDA and SQIVND (reference sequence). The CDR3 runs 15 residues. CDR3 region: CASSIVLRLYNEQFF. CDR3 nucleotide sequence: TGTGCCAGTAGTATAGTTTTACGACTCTACAATGAGCAGTTCTTC.

This chain joins TRBV30 and TRBJ2-3; 14 nucleotides line up with TRBD2. The CDR3 runs to 16 residues. Germline CDR1 is GTSNPN and CDR2 is SVGIG (reference sequence). V shed 3 bases and J 2 bases; nucleotides not matched to a gene: 4. For the CDR3, the DNA is TGTGCCTGGAGCGGGGGACTAGCGGGGGTCACAGATACGCAGTATTTT. This sequence encodes CAWSGGLAGVTDTQYF.

This rearrangement joins TRBV7-3 to TRBJ2-5; 10 positions agree with TRBD1. V lost 5 bases to trimming and J lost 5 bases; unmatched junction nucleotides: 8. The CDR3 is 15 amino acids. Germline CDR1 is SGHTA and CDR2 is FQGTGA. The DNA for the CDR3 is TGTGCCAGCAGCGCCGGGACAGGGGTTCTCGAGACCCAGTACTTC. This gives the protein CASSAGTGVLETQYF.